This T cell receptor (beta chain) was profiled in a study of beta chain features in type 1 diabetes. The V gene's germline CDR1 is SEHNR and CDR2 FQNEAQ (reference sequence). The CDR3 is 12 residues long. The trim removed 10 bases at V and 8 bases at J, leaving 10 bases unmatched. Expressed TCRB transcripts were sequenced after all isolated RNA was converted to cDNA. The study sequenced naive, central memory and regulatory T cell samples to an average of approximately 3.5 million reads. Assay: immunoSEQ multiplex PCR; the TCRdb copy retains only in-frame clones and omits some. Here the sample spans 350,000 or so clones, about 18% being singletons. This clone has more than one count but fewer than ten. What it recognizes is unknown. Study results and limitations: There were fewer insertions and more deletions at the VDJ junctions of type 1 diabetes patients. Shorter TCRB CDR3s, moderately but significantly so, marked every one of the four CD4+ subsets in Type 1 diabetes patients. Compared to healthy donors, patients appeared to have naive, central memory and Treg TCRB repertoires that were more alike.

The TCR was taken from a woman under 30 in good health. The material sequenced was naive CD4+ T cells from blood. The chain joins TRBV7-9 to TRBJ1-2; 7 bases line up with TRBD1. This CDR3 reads CATTQGPGGYTF. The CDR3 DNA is TGTGCCACGACACAGGGGCCGGGAGGCTACACCTTC. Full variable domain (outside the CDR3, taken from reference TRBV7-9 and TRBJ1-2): DTGVSQNPRHKITKRGQNVTFRCDPISEHNRLYWYRQTLGQGPEFLTYFQNEAQLEKSRLLSDRFSAERPKGSFSTLEIQRTEQGDSAMYLCATTQGPGGYTFGSGTRLTVV.